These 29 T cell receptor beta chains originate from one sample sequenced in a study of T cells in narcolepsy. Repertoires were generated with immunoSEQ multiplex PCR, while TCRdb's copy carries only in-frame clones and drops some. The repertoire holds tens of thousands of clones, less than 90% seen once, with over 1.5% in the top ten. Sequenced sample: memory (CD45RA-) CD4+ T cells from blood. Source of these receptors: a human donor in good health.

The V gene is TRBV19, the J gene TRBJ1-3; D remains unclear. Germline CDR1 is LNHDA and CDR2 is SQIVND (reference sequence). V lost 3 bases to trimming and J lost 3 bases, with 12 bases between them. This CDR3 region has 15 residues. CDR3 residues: CASSILVTGGNTIYF. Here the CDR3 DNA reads TGTGCCAGTAGTATCCTCGTCACGGGTGGAAACACCATATATTTT.

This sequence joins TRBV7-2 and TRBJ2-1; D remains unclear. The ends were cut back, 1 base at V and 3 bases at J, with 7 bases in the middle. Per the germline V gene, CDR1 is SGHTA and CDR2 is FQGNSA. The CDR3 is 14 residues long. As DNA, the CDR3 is TGTGCCAGCAGCTTAGTGGGTTTCTACAATGAGCAGTTCTTC. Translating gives CASSLVGFYNEQFF. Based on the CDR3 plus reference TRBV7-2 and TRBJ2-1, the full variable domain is GAGVSQSPSNKVTEKGKDVELRCDPISGHTALYWYRQSLGQGLEFLIYFQGNSAPDKSGLPSDRFSAERTGGSVSTLTIQRTQQEDSAVYLCASSLVGFYNEQFFGPGTRLTVL.

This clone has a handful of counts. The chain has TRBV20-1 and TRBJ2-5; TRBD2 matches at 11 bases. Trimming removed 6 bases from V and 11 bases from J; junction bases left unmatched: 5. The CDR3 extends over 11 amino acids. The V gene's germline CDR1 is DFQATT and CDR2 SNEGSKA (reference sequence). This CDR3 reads CSAHSGRAQYF. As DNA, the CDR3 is TGCAGTGCCCATAGCGGGAGGGCTCAGTACTTC.

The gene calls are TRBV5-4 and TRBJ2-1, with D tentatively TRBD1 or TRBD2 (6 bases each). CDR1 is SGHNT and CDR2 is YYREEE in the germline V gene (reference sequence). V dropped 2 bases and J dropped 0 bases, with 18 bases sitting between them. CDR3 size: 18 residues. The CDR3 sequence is CASSFRGAGTISYNEQFF. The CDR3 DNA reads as TGTGCCAGCAGCTTTAGGGGGGCGGGAACAATCTCCTACAATGAGCAGTTCTTC.

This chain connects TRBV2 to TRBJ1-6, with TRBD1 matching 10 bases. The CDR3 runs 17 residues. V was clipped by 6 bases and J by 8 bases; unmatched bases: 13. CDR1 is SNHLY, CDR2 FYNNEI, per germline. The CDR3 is CASRGTGSGTGDSPLHF. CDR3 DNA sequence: TGTGCCAGCAGAGGTACTGGATCCGGGACAGGGGATTCACCCCTCCACTTT. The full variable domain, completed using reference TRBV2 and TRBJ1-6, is EPEVTQTPSHQVTQMGQEVILRCVPISNHLYFYWYRQILGQKVEFLVSFYNNEISEKSEIFDDQFSVERPDGSNFTLKIRSTKLEDSAMYFCASRGTGSGTGDSPLHFGNGTRLTVT.

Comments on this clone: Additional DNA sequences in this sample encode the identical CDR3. In DNA, the CDR3 is TGCAGCGTTGCCAACAATGAGCAGTTCTTC. This sequence encodes CSVANNEQFF. The chain has TRBV29-1 and TRBJ2-1; D gene uncertain. The CDR3 is 10 amino acids. Germline values: CDR1 SQVTM, CDR2 ANQGSEA. The V gene lost 4 bases and the J gene lost 5 bases, with 3 bases spanning the gap.

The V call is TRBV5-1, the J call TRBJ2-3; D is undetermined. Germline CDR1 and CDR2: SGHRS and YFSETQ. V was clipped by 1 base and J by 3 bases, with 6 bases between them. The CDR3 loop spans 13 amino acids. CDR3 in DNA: TGCGCCAGCAGCTTGTTCGGGACAGATACGCAGTATTTT. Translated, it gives CASSLFGTDTQYF.

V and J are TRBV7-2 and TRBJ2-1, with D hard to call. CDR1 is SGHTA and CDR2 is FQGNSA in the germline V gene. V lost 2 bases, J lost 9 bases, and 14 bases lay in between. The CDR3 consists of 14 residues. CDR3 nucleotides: TGTGCCAGCAGCTTATTAAGTCATTTCGGTGAGCAGTTCTTC. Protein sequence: CASSLLSHFGEQFF.

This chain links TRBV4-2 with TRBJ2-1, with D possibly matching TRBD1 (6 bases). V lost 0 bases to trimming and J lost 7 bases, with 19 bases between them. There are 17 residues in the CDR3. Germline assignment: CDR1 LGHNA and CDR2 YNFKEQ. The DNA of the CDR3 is TGTGCCAGCAGCCAAGACCTAAGGGGGAGAGGAGAGAATGAGCAGTTCTTC. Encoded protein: CASSQDLRGRGENEQFF.

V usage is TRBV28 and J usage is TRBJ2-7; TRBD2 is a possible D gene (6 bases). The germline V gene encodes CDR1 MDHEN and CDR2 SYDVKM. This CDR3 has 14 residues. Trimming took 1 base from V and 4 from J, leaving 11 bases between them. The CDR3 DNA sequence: TGTGCCAGCAGTTTATCGGCGACTAGTTACGAGCAGTACTTC. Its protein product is CASSLSATSYEQYF.

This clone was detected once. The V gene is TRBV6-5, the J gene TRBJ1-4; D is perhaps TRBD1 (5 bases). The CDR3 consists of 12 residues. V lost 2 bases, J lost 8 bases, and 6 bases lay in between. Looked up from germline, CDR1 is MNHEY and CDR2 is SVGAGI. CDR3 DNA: TGTGCCAGCAGTTACAAGGGGGAAAAACTGTTTTTT. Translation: CASSYKGEKLFF.

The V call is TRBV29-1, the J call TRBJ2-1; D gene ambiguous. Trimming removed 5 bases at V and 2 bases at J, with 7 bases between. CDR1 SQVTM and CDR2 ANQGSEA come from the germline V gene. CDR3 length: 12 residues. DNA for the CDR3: TGCAGCGTTAGGGCAGCCTACAATGAGCAGTTCTTC. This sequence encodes CSVRAAYNEQFF.

The CDR3 loop reads CASSFGGTSGNTIYF. The CDR3, as DNA: TGTGCCAGCAGCTTCGGGGGTACATCTGGAAACACCATATATTTT. The chain employs TRBV7-9 and TRBJ1-3, with a weak D call TRBD1 (5 bases). CDR1 is SEHNR, CDR2 FQNEAQ, per germline (reference sequence). The CDR3 length is 15 residues. Trimming stripped 3 bases from V and 1 base from J, with 10 bases between.

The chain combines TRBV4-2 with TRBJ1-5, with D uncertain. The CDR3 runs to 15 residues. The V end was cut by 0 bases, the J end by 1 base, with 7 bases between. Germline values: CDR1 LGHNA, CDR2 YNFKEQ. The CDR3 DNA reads TGTGCCAGCAGCCAAGATAAAGGCAGCAATCAGCCCCAGCATTTT. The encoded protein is CASSQDKGSNQPQHF.

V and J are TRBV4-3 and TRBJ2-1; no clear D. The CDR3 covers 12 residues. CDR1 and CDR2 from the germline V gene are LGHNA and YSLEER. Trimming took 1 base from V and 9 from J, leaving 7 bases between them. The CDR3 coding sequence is TGCGCCAGCAGCCAAGGAGGCACTGAGCAGTTCTTC. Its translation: CASSQGGTEQFF.

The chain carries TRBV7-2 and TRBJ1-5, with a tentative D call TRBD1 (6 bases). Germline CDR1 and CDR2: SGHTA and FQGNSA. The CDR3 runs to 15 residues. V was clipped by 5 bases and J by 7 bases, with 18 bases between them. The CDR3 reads CASSQSAGVGQPQHF. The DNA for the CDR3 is TGTGCCAGCAGCCAAAGCGCAGGGGTAGGACAGCCCCAGCATTTT.

CDR3 protein: CASATLDRGDGYTF. The CDR3, as DNA: TGTGCCAGCGCCACATTGGACAGGGGGGATGGCTACACCTTC. This chain links TRBV6-5 with TRBJ1-2, with 10 bases fitting TRBD1. The trim removed 8 bases at V and 6 bases at J, leaving 9 bases unmatched. The CDR3 has 14 amino acids. The V gene's germline CDR1 is MNHEY and CDR2 SVGAGI.

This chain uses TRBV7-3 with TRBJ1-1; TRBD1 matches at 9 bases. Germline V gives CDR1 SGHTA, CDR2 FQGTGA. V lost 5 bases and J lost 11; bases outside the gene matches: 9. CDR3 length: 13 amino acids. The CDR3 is CASSLGQGRSAFF. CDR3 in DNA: TGTGCCAGCAGCCTCGGACAGGGGAGGTCGGCTTTCTTT.

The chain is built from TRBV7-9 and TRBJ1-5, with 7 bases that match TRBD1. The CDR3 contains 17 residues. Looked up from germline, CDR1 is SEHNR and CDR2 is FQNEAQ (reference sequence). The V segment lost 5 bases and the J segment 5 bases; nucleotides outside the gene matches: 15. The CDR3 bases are TGTGCCAGCAGCCGGCTCCCAGGGGGATCGAAGGATCAGCCCCAGCATTTT. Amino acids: CASSRLPGGSKDQPQHF.

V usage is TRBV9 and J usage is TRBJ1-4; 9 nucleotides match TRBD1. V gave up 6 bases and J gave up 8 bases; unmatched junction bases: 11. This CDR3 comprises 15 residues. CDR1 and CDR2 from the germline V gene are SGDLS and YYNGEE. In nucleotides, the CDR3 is TGTGCCAGCAACCCCGGGACAGGGTGGGAAGAAAAACTGTTTTTT. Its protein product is CASNPGTGWEEKLFF.

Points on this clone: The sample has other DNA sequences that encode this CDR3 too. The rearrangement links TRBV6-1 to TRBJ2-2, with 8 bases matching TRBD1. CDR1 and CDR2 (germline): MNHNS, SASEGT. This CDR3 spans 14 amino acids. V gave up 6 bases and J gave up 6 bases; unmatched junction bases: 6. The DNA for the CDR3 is TGTGCCAGCAGAGCTCAGGGGGCGCCCGGGGAGCTGTTTTTT. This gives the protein CASRAQGAPGELFF.

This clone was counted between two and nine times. The CDR3 protein is CASSPTIAGHSGNTIYF. DNA of the CDR3: TGTGCCAGCAGCCCTACGATCGCAGGCCACTCTGGAAACACCATATATTTT. This chain connects TRBV28 to TRBJ1-3, with unresolved D. The CDR3 consists of 17 residues. Germline V gene lookup returns CDR1 MDHEN and CDR2 SYDVKM. Deletions cut 6 bases from V and 0 bases from J, with 18 bases between.

The CDR3 bases are TGTGCCAGCAAAGACAGGGCTGGAAACACCATATATTTT. Its translation is CASKDRAGNTIYF. The rearrangement links TRBV2 to TRBJ1-3; TRBD1 agrees at 7 bases. Germline-derived CDR1 and CDR2 are SNHLY and FYNNEI. V trimming: 7 bases; J trimming: 2 bases; junction bases outside the gene matches: 2. The CDR3 length is 13 residues.

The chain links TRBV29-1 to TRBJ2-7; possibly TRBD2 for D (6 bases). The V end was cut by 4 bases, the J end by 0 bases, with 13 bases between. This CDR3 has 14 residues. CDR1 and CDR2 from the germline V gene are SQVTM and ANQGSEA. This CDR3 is CSVGASAGSYEQYF. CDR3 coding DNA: TGCAGCGTTGGAGCTAGCGCCGGCTCCTACGAGCAGTACTTC.

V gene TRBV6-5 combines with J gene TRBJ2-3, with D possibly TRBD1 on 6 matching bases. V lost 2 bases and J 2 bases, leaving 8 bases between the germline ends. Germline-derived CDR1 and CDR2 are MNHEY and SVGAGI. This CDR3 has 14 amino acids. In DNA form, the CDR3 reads TGTGCCAGCAGTTACCAGGGGACCACAGATACGCAGTATTTT. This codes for CASSYQGTTDTQYF.

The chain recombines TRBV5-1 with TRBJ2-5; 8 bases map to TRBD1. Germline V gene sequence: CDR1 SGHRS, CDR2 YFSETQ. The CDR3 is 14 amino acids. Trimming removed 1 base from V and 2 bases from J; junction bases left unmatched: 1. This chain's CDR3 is CASSLQGAQETQYF. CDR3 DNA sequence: TGCGCCAGCAGCTTGCAGGGGGCGCAAGAGACCCAGTACTTC.

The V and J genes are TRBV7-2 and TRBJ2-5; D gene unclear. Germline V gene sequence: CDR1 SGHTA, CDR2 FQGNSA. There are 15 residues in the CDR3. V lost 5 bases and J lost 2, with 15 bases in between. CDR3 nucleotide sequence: TGTGCCAGCAGCCCCCGGGTTGCGGCGCAAGAGACCCAGTACTTC. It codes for CASSPRVAAQETQYF.

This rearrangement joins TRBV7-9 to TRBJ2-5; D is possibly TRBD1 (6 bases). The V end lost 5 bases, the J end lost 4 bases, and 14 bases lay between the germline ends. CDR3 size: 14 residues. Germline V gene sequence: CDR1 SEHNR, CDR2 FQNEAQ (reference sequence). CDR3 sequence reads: CASSRSQGSETQYF. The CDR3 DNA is TGTGCCAGCAGCAGGTCACAGGGCTCAGAGACCCAGTACTTC.

DNA of the CDR3: TGTGCCAGCAAGGACAGGCTTATGGATACGCAGTATTTT. Amino acids: CASKDRLMDTQYF. The chain couples TRBV25-1 to TRBJ2-3, with 7 positions matching TRBD1. CDR3 size: 13 residues. Germline V gene lookup returns CDR1 MGHDK and CDR2 SYGVNS. V trimming: 7 bases; J trimming: 6 bases; junction bases outside the gene matches: 7.